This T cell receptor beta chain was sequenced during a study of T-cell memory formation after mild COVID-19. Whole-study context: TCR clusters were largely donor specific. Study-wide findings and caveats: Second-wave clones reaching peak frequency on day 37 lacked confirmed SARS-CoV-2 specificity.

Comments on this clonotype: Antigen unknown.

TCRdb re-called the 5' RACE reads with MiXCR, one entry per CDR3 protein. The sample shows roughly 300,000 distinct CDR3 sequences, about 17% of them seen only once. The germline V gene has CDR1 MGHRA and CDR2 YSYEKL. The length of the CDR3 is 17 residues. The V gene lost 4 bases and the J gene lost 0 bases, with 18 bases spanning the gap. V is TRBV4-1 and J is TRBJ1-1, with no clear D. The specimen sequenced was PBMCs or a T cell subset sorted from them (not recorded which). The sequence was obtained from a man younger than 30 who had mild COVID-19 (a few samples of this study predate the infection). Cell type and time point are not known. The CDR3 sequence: CASSPWAGRSMNTEAFF. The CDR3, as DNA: TGCGCCAGCAGCCCCTGGGCCGGACGGTCCATGAACACTGAAGCTTTCTTT.